These 5 T cell receptor beta chains came from one sample sequenced in a study of blood T cell repertoires in COVID-19. This table comes from immunoSEQ multiplex PCR, and its TCRdb copy is limited to in-frame clones, with some not included. The data show about 70,000 clones, around nine tenths seen once. The sequencing input was peripheral blood. The source is a human donor in a cohort sampled during active COVID-19.

V is TRBV24-1 and J is TRBJ1-1; 7 nucleotides agree with TRBD1. In germline, CDR1 is KGHDR, CDR2 SFDVKD. This CDR3 is built from 14 residues. J was trimmed by 0 bases and V by 7 bases; bases with no gene match: 4. CDR3 residues: CATRRGGLNTEAFF. Written as DNA, the CDR3 is TGTGCCACCAGGAGAGGGGGCCTGAACACTGAAGCTTTCTTT.

The J gene is TRBJ2-3, the V gene TRBV24-1, with 8 positions matching TRBD2. The ends lost 3 bases at V and 2 bases at J; junction bases unmatched: 18. CDR1 and CDR2 (germline): KGHDR, SFDVKD. CDR3 length: 20 residues. CDR3 sequence (DNA): TGTGCCACCAGTGATGTGAAAGCGCGGGGGGCCCCTATCCCCACAGATACGCAGTATTTT. Its translation is CATSDVKARGAPIPTDTQYF.

This clone came up a few times. The rearrangement uses TRBV5-8 and TRBJ1-6; D is possibly TRBD1 (6 bases). Germline V gene sequence: CDR1 SGHTS, CDR2 YDEGEE. Trimming removed 4 bases from V and 0 bases from J, with 14 bases in between. The CDR3 extends over 17 amino acids. In nucleotides, the CDR3 is TGTGCCAGCAGCCACGGACAGCCGAGCTCCTATAATTCACCCCTCCACTTT. Translation: CASSHGQPSSYNSPLHF.

The rearrangement links TRBV9 to TRBJ2-7, with 8 positions matching TRBD2. The V and J ends lost 4 bases and 2 bases, in that order; junction bases with no gene match: 5. Germline values: CDR1 SGDLS, CDR2 YYNGEE. The CDR3 length is 14 residues. CDR3 residues: CASSLSGGPYEQYF. The CDR3 DNA sequence: TGTGCCAGCAGCTTAAGCGGGGGTCCCTACGAGCAGTACTTC.

This clone appeared a single time. V is TRBV19 and J is TRBJ1-5; 9 bases align to TRBD1. The length of the CDR3 is 15 residues. V was pared by 6 bases and J by 8 bases, with 11 bases of the junction left unmatched. CDR1 is LNHDA, CDR2 SQIVND, per germline (reference sequence). CDR3 in DNA: TGTGCCAGTAGGCGAGGGGACAGGGAACTTGAGCCCCAGCATTTT. As protein: CASRRGDRELEPQHF.